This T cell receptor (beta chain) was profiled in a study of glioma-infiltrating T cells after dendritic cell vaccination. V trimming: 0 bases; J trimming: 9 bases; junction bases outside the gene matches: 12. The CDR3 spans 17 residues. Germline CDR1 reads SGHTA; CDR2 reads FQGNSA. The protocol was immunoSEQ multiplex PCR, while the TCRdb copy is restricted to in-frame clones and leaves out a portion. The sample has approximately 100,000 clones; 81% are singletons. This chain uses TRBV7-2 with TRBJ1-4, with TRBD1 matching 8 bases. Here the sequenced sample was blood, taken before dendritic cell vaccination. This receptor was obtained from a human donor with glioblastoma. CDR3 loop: CASSLARTGLIGQKLFF. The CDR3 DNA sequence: TGTGCCAGCAGCTTAGCAAGGACAGGGCTGATCGGGCAAAAACTGTTTTTT.